A selection of T cell receptor beta chains follows, all from one sample in a study of blood T cell repertoires in COVID-19. The table came from immunoSEQ multiplex PCR; TCRdb's copy has only in-frame clones and leaves some out. The sample has some 69,000 clones; roughly 79% are singletons. Sequencing was carried out using peripheral blood. The receptors stem from a man aged 55 to 70 with acute or convalescent COVID-19. CDR3s include the opening cysteine and the closing phenylalanine or tryptophan. The D gene is left open where the match is weak. The size entry is marked missing in some rows and otherwise reads once, few, many or a size class.

>.|.|TRBV7-2|TRBJ1-1
TGTGCCAGCAGCGAGTCGGGGAACACTGAAGCTTTCTTT
CASSESGNTEAFF
>TRBD1|.|TRBV24-1|TRBJ2-3
TGTGCCACCAGTGATCCCCGGGACAGAAAATATACGCAGTATTTT
CATSDPRDRKYTQYF
>TRBD1|.|TRBV4-2|TRBJ1-3
TGTGCCAGCAGCCAAGTAAATCCCGGGACAGGGTTTGGAAACACCATATATTTT
CASSQVNPGTGFGNTIYF
>TRBD1|many|TRBV19|TRBJ2-7
TGTGCCAGTAGTATCTCCAGGGACAGCTACGAGCAGTACTTC
CASSISRDSYEQYF
>TRBD1|.|TRBV3-1/TRBV3-2|TRBJ1-4
TGTGCCAGCAGCCGACAGGGGGCGGTTGAAAAACTGTTTTTT
CASSRQGAVEKLFF
>.|.|TRBV27|TRBJ1-2
TGTGCCAGCAGTTTGGAGGGGAACTATGGCTACACCTTC
CASSLEGNYGYTF
>.|.|TRBV4-1|TRBJ1-2
TGCGCCAGCAGCCAGGAGCCCAGTACAGGGAGCGGCTACACCTTC
CASSQEPSTGSGYTF
>TRBD1|.|TRBV4-2|TRBJ2-1
TGTGCCAGCAGCCAAGGGCTAGGGACAGGGGGCTCCTACAATGAGCAGTTCTTC
CASSQGLGTGGSYNEQFF
>TRBD1|.|TRBV6-1|TRBJ1-5
TGTGCCAGCAGTGAATGGGGACAGGGCAGCAATCAGCCCCAGCATTTT
CASSEWGQGSNQPQHF
>.|.|TRBV5-1|TRBJ1-2
TGCGCCAGCAGCTTGGTAGGGGCGCTTGGCTACACCTTC
CASSLVGALGYTF
>.|.|TRBV2|TRBJ2-4
TGTGCCAGCAGTGACGCGGAAAGGAGGTCTACAATGGCCAAAAACATTCAGTACTTC
CASSDAERRSTMAKNIQYF
>.|.|TRBV7-8|TRBJ1-1
TGTGCCAGCAGCTTAGGGGCAGTAAATGAAGCTTTCTTT
CASSLGAVNEAFF
>TRBD2|.|TRBV5-1|TRBJ2-1
TGCGCCAGCAGCTTAAAGCGGGGAACCTACAATGAGCAGTTCTTC
CASSLKRGTYNEQFF
>.|once|TRBV9|TRBJ1-1
TGTGCCAGCAGCGCCCCAGGGGTGGTTGAAGCTTTCTTT
CASSAPGVVEAFF
>TRBD1|.|TRBV30|TRBJ1-2
TGTGCCTGGAGGTCCGGAGACAGGGGAAATGTTAACTATGGCTACACCTTC
CAWRSGDRGNVNYGYTF
>.|.|TRBV20-1|TRBJ1-6
TGCAGTGCTAGTCAGGCCGAACGGAGGAATTCACCCCTCCACTTT
CSASQAERRNSPLHF
>TRBD1|.|TRBV4-3|TRBJ2-5
TGCGCCAGCAGCCAAAACTACAGGGGAGAGACCCAGTACTTC
CASSQNYRGETQYF
>.|few|TRBV5-6|TRBJ2-7
TGTGCCAGCAGCTTGTTTTCGGGGGGCCCCAGGCTCTACGAGCAGTACTTC
CASSLFSGGPRLYEQYF
>.|.|TRBV20-1|TRBJ1-4
TGCAGTGCTAGTCTGGCCCGGCTGGCGGGTAAACTGTTTTTT
CSASLARLAGKLFF
>.|.|TRBV24-1|TRBJ2-2
TGTGCCACCAGTGATTCTGCGCATATATCCGGGGAGCTGTTTTTT
CATSDSAHISGELFF
>TRBD1|once|TRBV27|TRBJ1-2
TGTGCCAGCAGCCGTGACAGGGGGGTTAACTATGGCTACACCTTC
CASSRDRGVNYGYTF
>TRBD2|.|TRBV7-2|TRBJ2-7
TGTGCCAGCAGCTTAGTAGTGGTAGCGGGGACATCCTACGAGCAGTACTTC
CASSLVVVAGTSYEQYF
>.|.|TRBV4-3|TRBJ2-2
TGCGCCAGCAGCCAAGATATAGTGGGAGGAACCGGGGAGCTGTTTTTT
CASSQDIVGGTGELFF
>TRBD1|.|TRBV6-5|TRBJ2-1
TGTGCCAGCAGTTACGCGGACAGGGTCCGACCTTTCTTC
CASSYADRVRPFF
>TRBD2|.|TRBV4-2|TRBJ2-5
TGTGCCAGCAGCCAAGCACTAGCGGGGCTTGAGACCCAGTACTTC
CASSQALAGLETQYF
>TRBD1|.|TRBV5-1|TRBJ1-6
TGCGCCAGCAGCCTAACGGGACAGGGGAATAATTCACCCCTCCACTTT
CASSLTGQGNNSPLHF
>.|many|TRBV5-1|TRBJ2-7
TGCGCCAGCAGCTTGGTGCCAGGGGCTTCCTACGAGCAGTACTTC
CASSLVPGASYEQYF
>.|.|TRBV3-1/TRBV3-2|TRBJ1-1
TGTGCCAGCAGCCCTGCTTGGGGGGTGAACACTGAAGCTTTCTTT
CASSPAWGVNTEAFF
>.|.|TRBV5-8|TRBJ2-3
TGTGCCAGCAGCGTTGGGGCATGGGGAATTACTAGCACAGATACGCAGTATTTT
CASSVGAWGITSTDTQYF
>TRBD1|once|TRBV11-2|TRBJ1-3
TGTGCCAGCAGCGCCGGACAGGGGAGCGGAAACACCATATATTTT
CASSAGQGSGNTIYF
>.|few|TRBV7-9|TRBJ1-1
TGTGCCAGCAGCCCAGCCAACGCGGGGGCTAGCAGTGAAGCTTTCTTT
CASSPANAGASSEAFF
>.|.|TRBV3-1/TRBV3-2|TRBJ1-1
TGTGCCAGCAGCATCAGGGTGAGAGACACTGAAGCTTTCTTT
CASSIRVRDTEAFF
>TRBD1|few|TRBV15|TRBJ1-3
TGTGCCACCAGCAGCAGGGGGTTTTCTGGAAACACCATATATTTT
CATSSRGFSGNTIYF
>TRBD1|few|TRBV5-4|TRBJ2-7
TGTGCCAGCAGCCCAGACCCGGACAGGGGGAGGTGGGGCGAGCAGTACTTC
CASSPDPDRGRWGEQYF
>.|few|TRBV5-5|TRBJ2-1
TGTGCCAGCAGCTTTCATCCCGGTGAGCAGTTCTTC
CASSFHPGEQFF